These 7 T cell receptor beta chains were all obtained from the same sample, sequenced in a study of shared clonotypes between healthy human individuals. Profiled with immunoSEQ multiplex PCR; TCRdb holds only in-frame clones, not every one. The profile shows about 530,000 clones, around 79% of them singletons. Sequencing used PBMCs. The receptors derive from a woman aged 40 to 55 in good health. Some clones in this sample may be carry-over from other donors' samples.

The V gene is TRBV18, the J gene TRBJ2-7, with D unresolved. Germline V gives CDR1 KGHSH, CDR2 LQKENI. The CDR3 length is 11 residues. V was shortened by 8 bases and J by 4 bases, with 9 bases between the two germline ends. CDR3 protein: CASAELYEQYF. DNA of the CDR3: TGTGCCAGCGCAGAGTTATACGAGCAGTACTTC.

The genes are TRBV30 and TRBJ1-6; D possibly corresponds to TRBD1 (5 bases). The V gene lost 3 bases and the J gene lost 9 bases, with 9 bases spanning the gap. The CDR3 length is 12 residues. Germline CDR1 and CDR2: GTSNPN and SVGIG (reference sequence). Here the CDR3 DNA reads TGTGCCTGGAGCCTGGGGGTTTCACCCCTCCACTTT. Residues: CAWSLGVSPLHF.

The J gene is TRBJ2-7, the V gene TRBV28; D may be TRBD2 (6 bases). The germline CDR1 and CDR2 sequences are MDHEN and SYDVKM. V was shortened by 2 bases and J by 3 bases, with 17 bases between the two germline ends. The CDR3 has 16 residues. In nucleotides, the CDR3 is TGTGCCAGCAGTTTAGTCGGGAGATCACGAATCTACGAGCAGTACTTC. Amino acid sequence: CASSLVGRSRIYEQYF.

V and J are TRBV5-1 and TRBJ2-2; D tentatively reads TRBD1 or TRBD2 (5 bases each). CDR3 length equals 20 residues. Looked up from germline, CDR1 is SGHRS and CDR2 is YFSETQ. The V gene lost 0 bases and the J gene lost 3 bases, with 24 bases spanning the gap. CDR3 protein: CASSLGGVLQSFVDTGELFF. In DNA, the CDR3 is TGCGCCAGCAGCTTGGGAGGGGTTCTTCAATCTTTTGTGGACACCGGGGAGCTGTTTTTT.

The rearrangement joins TRBV5-1 to TRBJ1-2; 7 bases align to TRBD1. V lost 0 bases and J lost 4; bases outside the gene matches: 6. Germline V lookup: CDR1 SGHRS, CDR2 YFSETQ. The CDR3 sequence is 15 residues long. DNA of the CDR3: TGCGCCAGCAGCTTGGGCCAGGGGGAATCCTATGGCTACACCTTC. This gives the protein CASSLGQGESYGYTF.

The rearrangement joins TRBV6-4 to TRBJ1-5, with D unclear. Looked up from germline, CDR1 is MRHNA and CDR2 is SNTAGT. The CDR3 spans 16 residues. The germline V and J ends were trimmed by 6 bases and 0 bases, with 15 bases remaining between them. The chain's CDR3 is CASRKGRDYSNQPQHF. Here the CDR3 DNA reads TGTGCCAGCAGGAAAGGACGGGATTATAGCAATCAGCCCCAGCATTTT.

This clone has more than one count but fewer than ten. The chain is built from TRBV2 and TRBJ1-1; 7 bases are shared with TRBD1. The CDR3 runs 16 residues. CDR1 and CDR2 (germline): SNHLY, FYNNEI. The V gene end was trimmed by 4 bases and the J gene end by 3 bases; junction bases not matched to a gene: 11. The CDR3 sequence is CASSGGGLAGDTEAFF. CDR3 nucleotide sequence: TGTGCCAGCAGTGGAGGGGGCCTAGCAGGGGACACTGAAGCTTTCTTT. Filled out from reference TRBV2 and TRBJ1-1, the complete variable domain reads EPEVTQTPSHQVTQMGQEVILRCVPISNHLYFYWYRQILGQKVEFLVSFYNNEISEKSEIFDDQFSVERPDGSNFTLKIRSTKLEDSAMYFCASSGGGLAGDTEAFFGQGTRLTVV.